A single sample gave rise to the 18 T cell receptor beta chains below, sequenced in a study of Tregs in tolerant kidney transplant recipients. The data were produced by immunoSEQ multiplex PCR, yet TCRdb's version contains in-frame clones alone and is incomplete. Reported are 50,000 or so clones; the ten largest clones contain about 0.76%. The source was CD4+ T cells from blood, collected before the transplant. The receptors derive from a human donor who received a combined kidney and bone marrow transplant.

In regard to this clone: The sequenced fragment ends 3 residues before the CDR3 boundary, so the rest is inferred from the germline J gene. This chain links TRBV20-1 with TRBJ2-2; 7 bases are shared with TRBD1. From germline, CDR1 is DFQATT and CDR2 SNEGSKA (reference sequence). Trimming cost V 5 bases and J 7 bases; bases outside gene matches: 13. CDR3 length equals 15 residues. The CDR3 spells CSAGKLGGRDGELFF. The covered CDR3 bases are TGCAGTGCTGGAAAATTAGGGGGCCGGGACGGGGAG.

A word on this clone: The CDR3 end lies 3 residues beyond the end of the read and is filled in from the germline J gene. The chain carries TRBV7-9 and TRBJ1-5; tentative D call: TRBD1 (6 bases). The CDR3 extends over 13 amino acids. V was clipped by 1 base and J by 7 bases, with 8 bases between them. Germline CDR1 reads SEHNR; CDR2 reads FQNEAQ (reference sequence). CDR3 region: CASSLGRGQPQHF. Partial CDR3 DNA: TGTGCCAGCAGCTTAGGCAGGGGACAGCCC.

With respect to this clone: Coverage ceases 3 residues before the CDR3 finishes, and the germline J gene fills in the end. The chain couples TRBV5-1 to TRBJ2-3; 11 bases line up with TRBD2. The trim removed 4 bases at V and 0 bases at J, leaving 4 bases unmatched. This CDR3 has 16 residues. The V gene's germline CDR1 is SGHRS and CDR2 YFSETQ. CDR3 DNA (partial): TGCGCCAGCAGCCGCGGGACTAGCGGAAGCACAGATACG. It yields the protein CASSRGTSGSTDT. The full CDR3 sequence reads CASSRGTSGSTDTQYF.

A note on this clone: Sequencing ends 3 residues short of the CDR3 end; the germline J gene provides the rest. V and J are TRBV19 and TRBJ1-2; weak D call: TRBD1 (5 bases). The CDR3 is 15 residues long. Trimming took 4 bases from V and 0 from J, leaving 12 bases between them. Germline-derived CDR1 and CDR2 are LNHDA and SQIVND (reference sequence). The CDR3 sequence: CASSKGGAPNYGYTF. The CDR3 bases that were read are TGTGCCAGTAGTAAAGGTGGGGCTCCTAACTATGGC.

With respect to this clone: The CDR3 end falls 3 residues outside the read, so it is completed with the germline J gene. The V call is TRBV20-1, the J call TRBJ2-3; possible D gene TRBD2, 6 bases. From germline, CDR1 is DFQATT and CDR2 SNEGSKA (reference sequence). The CDR3 covers 14 residues. Trimming removed 3 bases at V and 4 bases at J, with 14 bases between. CDR3 DNA, as far as it was read: TGCAGTGCTAGGACACTAGCTCTTGCAGATACG. Translated, it gives CSARTLALADT. In full, the CDR3 is CSARTLALADTQYF.

Concerning this clone: The read finishes 3 residues shy of the CDR3 end, and the germline J gene is used to complete it. V gene TRBV6-2 or TRBV6-3 combines with J gene TRBJ2-3; 8 bases align to TRBD1. Per the germline V gene, CDR1 is MNHEY and CDR2 is SVGEGT. Trimming took 6 bases from V and 4 from J; bases not matched to a gene: 3. The CDR3 sequence is 13 residues long. CDR3 DNA, as far as it was read: TGTGCCAGCAGACAGGGGGTGGCAGATACG. Its protein is CASRQGVADT. The entire CDR3 sequence reads CASRQGVADTQYF.

The sequenced CDR3 bases are TGTGCCAGCAGCTTCTACAGTATCTCTGGC. This translates into CASSFYSISG. The entire CDR3 is CASSFYSISGYTF. The chain carries TRBV7-2 and TRBJ1-2; D is unclear. The read comes to an end 3 residues before the CDR3 does, leaving the germline J gene to fill in the end. Germline lookup yields CDR1 SGHTA and CDR2 FQGNSA. Trimming shortened V by 3 bases and J by 7 bases, and 12 bases separated the two germline ends. This CDR3 spans 13 amino acids.

Concerning this clone itself: The read ends 3 residues shy of where the CDR3 ends; the end is completed using the germline J gene. The chain has TRBV23-1 and TRBJ2-5; TRBD1 matches 10 bases. TRBV23-1 is given ORF status, its function remaining uncertain. The J segment lost 4 bases and the V segment lost 2 bases, leaving 16 bases of the junction unmatched. CDR3 size: 19 residues. The DNA read from the CDR3 is TGCGCCAGCAGTCAAGTGGACAGGGGGGCGGTGGGGCGCCGAGAGACC. This translates into CASSQVDRGAVGRRET. In full, the CDR3 is CASSQVDRGAVGRRETQYF.

In the case of this clone: Read coverage stops 3 residues before the CDR3 terminus; the germline J gene supplies the remainder. V gene TRBV7-9 combines with J gene TRBJ1-5; D might be TRBD1 (6 bases). Germline V CDR1 and CDR2: SEHNR, FQNEAQ (reference sequence). V lost 5 bases and J lost 2, with 13 bases in between. The length of the CDR3 is 15 residues. Here the CDR3 reads CASSLGQSGNQPQHF. The part of the CDR3 DNA that was read is TGTGCCAGCAGCCTAGGACAGTCGGGCAATCAGCCC.

For this clone: The sequenced fragment ends 3 residues before the CDR3 boundary, so the rest is inferred from the germline J gene. The chain uses TRBV2 and TRBJ1-2; D ambiguous. The V and J ends lost 7 bases and 3 bases respectively, with 12 bases between them. The CDR3 contains 13 residues. Germline V gene sequence: CDR1 SNHLY, CDR2 FYNNEI. The CDR3 loop is CASNSRGDYGYTF. CDR3 bases read: TGTGCCAGCAACTCCCGGGGAGACTATGGC.

On this clone itself: The read finishes 3 residues shy of the CDR3 end, and the germline J gene is used to complete it. V gene TRBV18 combines with J gene TRBJ1-3; D unclear. Trimming removed 3 bases from V and 0 bases from J, with 9 bases in between. Germline assignment: CDR1 KGHSH and CDR2 LQKENI. CDR3 length equals 15 residues. The CDR3 protein is CASSPGSGSGNTIYF. Partial CDR3 DNA: TGTGCCAGCTCACCGGGGAGCGGCTCTGGAAACACC.

Notes on this clone: The CDR3 end falls 3 residues outside the read, so it is completed with the germline J gene. The genes are TRBV19 and TRBJ1-5; D remains unclear. Germline V gene sequence: CDR1 LNHDA, CDR2 SQIVND (reference sequence). The CDR3 spans 12 residues. The ends were cut back, 7 bases at V and 4 bases at J, with 8 bases in the middle. CDR3 DNA (partial): TGTGCCAGTAAGGTTCAAAATCAGCCC. This gives the protein CASKVQNQP. The whole CDR3 reads CASKVQNQPQHF.

As to this clone: The read terminates 3 residues ahead of where the CDR3 ends, so the germline J gene completes it. The rearrangement joins TRBV19 to TRBJ2-2; perhaps TRBD2 as D (5 bases). The CDR3 sequence is 17 residues long. The germline gives CDR1 LNHDA, CDR2 SQIVND (reference sequence). Trimming removed 7 bases at V and 0 bases at J, with 18 bases between. The CDR3 reads CASTKGGLRSNTGELFF. The sequenced CDR3 bases are TGTGCCAGTACCAAAGGCGGGTTGCGATCGAACACCGGGGAG.

For this clone: The sequenced fragment ends 3 residues before the CDR3 boundary, so the rest is inferred from the germline J gene. The gene calls are TRBV2 and TRBJ1-5; 7 bases fit TRBD1. CDR1 and CDR2 from the germline V gene are SNHLY and FYNNEI. V shed 5 bases and J 7 bases; nucleotides not matched to a gene: 5. There are 13 residues in the CDR3. CDR3 amino acids: CASSPTGVQPQHF. CDR3 DNA (partial): TGTGCCAGCAGTCCAACAGGGGTACAGCCC.

A note on this clone: The read is 3 residues too short to cover the CDR3 end, so that end is filled in from the germline J gene. The chain recombines TRBV5-6 with TRBJ1-1, with 9 bases lining up with TRBD1. Germline-derived CDR1 and CDR2 are SGHDT and YYEEEE. The CDR3 is 11 amino acids. The covered CDR3 bases are TGTGCCAGCAGCAGGACAGGGGTA. Translation gives CASSRTGV. The CDR3 in its entirety is CASSRTGVAFF.

A remark on this clone: The missing CDR3 end, 3 residues past where the read stops, is filled in from the germline J gene. The rearrangement links TRBV11-2 to TRBJ1-1, with D unresolved. Germline CDR1 SGHAT, CDR2 FQNNGV. This CDR3 contains 12 residues. CDR3 DNA (partial): TGTGCCAGCAGCTTAGATAGGGCGGAA. It yields the protein CASSLDRAE. The entire CDR3 reads CASSLDRAEAFF.

A word on this clone: The read ends 3 residues early relative to the CDR3; the germline J gene fills the gap. The gene calls are TRBV19 and TRBJ1-2, with D uncertain. This CDR3 has 17 residues. Germline V gene sequence: CDR1 LNHDA, CDR2 SQIVND (reference sequence). V lost 5 bases and J 3 bases, leaving 22 bases between the germline ends. CDR3 loop: CASSPYLRRGPHYGYTF. CDR3 DNA, as far as it was read: TGTGCCAGTAGTCCCTACCTGCGACGCGGGCCGCACTATGGC.

As regards this clone: The read ends 3 residues shy of where the CDR3 ends; the end is completed using the germline J gene. The chain recombines TRBV6-2 or TRBV6-3 with TRBJ1-2; maybe TRBD1 (5 bases). Per germline, CDR1 MNHEY and CDR2 SVGEGT. Trimming left V 7 bases short and J 2 bases short, with 14 bases between. There are 14 residues in the CDR3. The DNA read from the CDR3 is TGTGCCAGCACCCCTGGGACTCTGAACTATGGC. Its translation is CASTPGTLNYG. The complete CDR3 protein is CASTPGTLNYGYTF.